One sample yielded the 20 T cell receptor beta chains listed below, sequenced in a study of blood T cell repertoires in COVID-19. The method was immunoSEQ multiplex PCR; TCRdb's version includes in-frame clones alone and lacks a portion of them. Of 97,000 or so clones listed, roughly 82% are singletons. The sample comprised peripheral blood. These receptors came from an older man with acute or convalescent COVID-19.

The V and J genes are TRBV27 and TRBJ2-7; tentative D call: TRBD1 (6 bases). This CDR3 contains 14 residues. V gave up 6 bases and J gave up 1 base, with 13 bases separating them. From germline, CDR1 is MNHEY and CDR2 SMNVEV (reference sequence). The CDR3 spells CASRGGDISYEQYF. As DNA, the CDR3 is TGTGCCAGCAGGGGTGGGGACATTTCCTACGAGCAGTACTTC.

The chain uses TRBV27 and TRBJ1-5; the D gene is possibly TRBD1 (6 bases). CDR1 MNHEY and CDR2 SMNVEV come from the germline V gene (reference sequence). With 6 bases removed from V and 6 bases from J, the gap between germline ends came to 18 bases. The CDR3 is made up of 15 amino acids. The CDR3 here is CASSPYRQVTQPQHF. In DNA form, the CDR3 reads TGTGCCAGCAGCCCATACCGACAGGTGACTCAGCCCCAGCATTTT.

The rearrangement links TRBV5-4 to TRBJ1-2; no clear D gene. This CDR3 is 15 amino acids long. V gave up 5 bases and J gave up 1 base, with 15 bases separating them. The V gene's germline CDR1 is SGHNT and CDR2 YYREEE (reference sequence). CDR3 in amino acids: CASREGTDLNYGYTF. In DNA form, the CDR3 reads TGTGCCAGCAGGGAGGGCACAGACCTTAACTATGGCTACACCTTC.

This clone was counted only a few times. This chain joins TRBV9 and TRBJ1-1; perhaps TRBD1 as D (5 bases). The CDR3 extends over 17 amino acids. CDR1 and CDR2 (germline): SGDLS, YYNGEE. V lost 4 bases to trimming and J lost 0 bases, with 19 bases between them. The CDR3 DNA is TGTGCCAGCAGCCCCCAGGGCAGGTCCCTTATGAACACTGAAGCTTTCTTT. This sequence encodes CASSPQGRSLMNTEAFF.

This chain links TRBV5-1 with TRBJ2-7; D possibly corresponds to TRBD1 (5 bases). Germline V gives CDR1 SGHRS, CDR2 YFSETQ. Deletions cut 0 bases from V and 0 bases from J, with 10 bases between. This CDR3 has 15 amino acids. DNA for the CDR3: TGCGCCAGCAGCTTGGCCCTGACAGCCTCCTACGAGCAGTACTTC. Its protein product is CASSLALTASYEQYF.

This clone has more than one count but fewer than ten. V is TRBV5-4 and J is TRBJ1-6; no definite D call. The CDR3 totals 14 residues. The germline V gene encodes CDR1 SGHNT and CDR2 YYREEE (reference sequence). Trimming shortened V by 0 bases and J by 6 bases, and 7 bases separated the two germline ends. The CDR3 spells CASSLVNFNSPLHF. CDR3 nucleotide sequence: TGTGCCAGCAGCTTGGTAAACTTTAATTCACCCCTCCACTTT.

This chain connects TRBV7-9 to TRBJ2-3; 10 bases align to TRBD1. Trimming at V came to 3 bases and at J to 10 bases, leaving 4 bases not matched to a gene. The germline gives CDR1 SEHNR, CDR2 FQNEAQ (reference sequence). The CDR3 totals 13 residues. The CDR3 region has the DNA TGTGCCAGCAGCTTTAGCGGGACAGGGGCGCAGTATTTT. As protein: CASSFSGTGAQYF.

This chain connects TRBV20-1 to TRBJ2-1; the match to TRBD2 covers 10 bases. The CDR3 loop spans 15 amino acids. CDR1 is DFQATT, CDR2 SNEGSKA, per germline (reference sequence). V lost 3 bases and J lost 4; bases outside the gene matches: 6. The chain's CDR3 is CSASWLAGVYNEQFF. CDR3 DNA sequence: TGCAGTGCTAGTTGGCTAGCGGGAGTGTACAATGAGCAGTTCTTC.

V is TRBV9 and J is TRBJ1-5; D gene unclear. CDR1 is SGDLS and CDR2 is YYNGEE in the germline V gene. The CDR3 spans 15 residues. Trimming stripped 0 bases from V and 4 bases from J, with 11 bases between. The CDR3 DNA sequence: TGTGCCAGCAGCGTAGGAGGGCTCCCTAATCAGCCCCAGCATTTT. Its translation is CASSVGGLPNQPQHF.

The chain joins TRBV6-5 to TRBJ2-5; D possibly corresponds to TRBD1 (8 bases). The ends were cut back, 2 bases at V and 4 bases at J, with 11 bases in the middle. From germline, CDR1 is MNHEY and CDR2 SVGAGI. CDR3 size: 14 residues. CDR3 residues: CASSYNRGGETQYF. As DNA, the CDR3 is TGTGCCAGCAGTTACAACAGGGGGGGAGAGACCCAGTACTTC.

The genes are TRBV10-3 and TRBJ2-1, with a possible D match to TRBD1 (6 bases). Looked up from germline, CDR1 is ENHRY and CDR2 is SYGVKD. The ends were cut back, 9 bases at V and 3 bases at J, with 24 bases in the middle. CDR3 size: 17 residues. The CDR3 spells CAIRAGDIGISYNEQFF. In nucleotides, the CDR3 is TGTGCCATACGGGCAGGGGATATTGGTATAAGCTACAATGAGCAGTTCTTC.

The chain couples TRBV7-2 to TRBJ1-4; TRBD1 matches at 7 bases. The V and J ends lost 1 base and 8 bases, in that order; junction bases with no gene match: 10. Looked up from germline, CDR1 is SGHTA and CDR2 is FQGNSA. The CDR3 has 16 residues. The CDR3 sequence: CASSLVPGGDPEKLFF. CDR3 nucleotides: TGTGCCAGCAGCTTAGTACCAGGGGGTGATCCCGAAAAACTGTTTTTT.

The rearrangement joins TRBV27 to TRBJ2-1; 10 bases fit TRBD1. J was trimmed by 6 bases and V by 6 bases; bases with no gene match: 8. There are 15 residues in the CDR3. The germline gives CDR1 MNHEY, CDR2 SMNVEV (reference sequence). CDR3 sequence: CASSPMGDRGNEQFF. Written as DNA, the CDR3 is TGTGCCAGCAGCCCCATGGGGGACAGGGGCAATGAGCAGTTCTTC.

The genes are TRBV5-1 and TRBJ2-1; TRBD1 aligns across 8 bases. The CDR3 consists of 14 residues. Germline-derived CDR1 and CDR2 are SGHRS and YFSETQ. Trimming cost V 4 bases and J 2 bases; bases outside gene matches: 2. The CDR3 loop is CASSPGQAYNEQFF. The CDR3 coding sequence is TGCGCCAGCAGCCCGGGACAGGCCTACAATGAGCAGTTCTTC.

The V call is TRBV20-1, the J call TRBJ2-7; D may be TRBD1 (6 bases). Trimming left V 7 bases short and J 3 bases short, with 10 bases between. Germline-derived CDR1 and CDR2 are DFQATT and SNEGSKA (reference sequence). The CDR3 length is 11 residues. The CDR3 sequence is CSGGGIYEQYF. CDR3 DNA: TGCAGTGGAGGGGGTATCTACGAGCAGTACTTC.

This rearrangement joins TRBV5-1 to TRBJ2-1; 9 bases fit TRBD2. The CDR3 loop spans 16 amino acids. Germline CDR1 is SGHRS and CDR2 is YFSETQ. With V trimmed by 2 bases and J by 6 bases, 9 bases remained unmatched. Here the CDR3 DNA reads TGCGCCAGCAGCTTAGTTGGCGGGGGGGCTACCAATGAGCAGTTCTTC. This gives the protein CASSLVGGGATNEQFF.

The CDR3 is CASSSKPYEQYF. The CDR3 DNA follows: TGTGCCAGCAGCTCGAAGCCGTACGAGCAGTACTTC. The V call is TRBV12-3 or TRBV12-4, the J call TRBJ2-7; D gene ambiguous. Trimming removed 6 bases at V and 4 bases at J, with 10 bases between. The CDR3 covers 12 residues.

V usage is TRBV2 and J usage is TRBJ2-7; D remains ambiguous. The CDR3 covers 14 residues. Per germline, CDR1 SNHLY and CDR2 FYNNEI. The germline V and J ends were trimmed by 5 bases and 2 bases, with 13 bases remaining between them. CDR3 region: CASSPVSSAYEQYF. The CDR3 DNA reads TGTGCCAGCAGTCCCGTCTCCTCCGCCTACGAGCAGTACTTC.

The chain uses TRBV19 and TRBJ1-1; D is undetermined. The CDR3 has 12 amino acids. Germline V gene data show CDR1 as LNHDA and CDR2 as SQIVND (reference sequence). V lost 1 base and J 5 bases, leaving 5 bases between the germline ends. Written as DNA, the CDR3 is TGTGCCAGTAGTATAGGTCTGACTGAAGCTTTCTTT. Amino acids: CASSIGLTEAFF.

This chain connects TRBV18 to TRBJ1-4, with a weak D call TRBD1 (5 bases). The CDR3 is made up of 13 amino acids. Germline V gives CDR1 KGHSH, CDR2 LQKENI. Trimming pared 8 bases from V and 6 bases from J, leaving 13 bases between. The CDR3 sequence: CASGQGLDEKLFF. The CDR3 coding sequence is TGTGCCAGCGGGCAGGGTTTGGATGAAAAACTGTTTTTT.